The 23 T cell receptor beta chains reported below all come from one sample, sequenced in a study. TCRdb ran MiXCR on the RT-PCR reads and lists one entry per CDR3 protein. Here the sample spans more than 600,000 distinct CDR3 sequences, about 14% being singletons. The specimen was memory CD4+ T cells from blood. The receptor source for this set is a female donor in good health, serving as a healthy control.

The sample holds a few counts of this clonotype. The CDR3 bases are TGTGCCAGCAGTTCGAGCCCCCAAGTTAGGCAGCCCCAGCATTTT. Translating gives CASSSSPQVRQPQHF. The V gene is TRBV28, the J gene TRBJ1-5, with no clear D. The V gene lost 4 bases and the J gene lost 7 bases, with 17 bases spanning the gap. The CDR3 has 15 amino acids. Germline CDR1 is MDHEN and CDR2 is SYDVKM.

This clonotype was seen ten or more times. The chain couples TRBV29-1 to TRBJ2-1, with TRBD2 matching 12 bases. Trimming at V came to 1 base and at J to 9 bases, leaving 7 bases not matched to a gene. From germline, CDR1 is SQVTM and CDR2 ANQGSEA. There are 15 residues in the CDR3. This CDR3 is CSVEGLAGERGEQFF. The CDR3 DNA reads as TGCAGCGTTGAAGGACTAGCGGGAGAGCGCGGTGAGCAGTTCTTC.

The chain employs TRBV12-3 or TRBV12-4 and TRBJ1-1; D perhaps matches TRBD1 (6 bases). There are 15 residues in the CDR3. The V and J ends lost 5 bases and 1 base respectively, with 14 bases between them. In nucleotides, the CDR3 is TGTGCCAGCAGTCCCCGGACAGCCGGGAACACTGAAGCTTTCTTT. Translating gives CASSPRTAGNTEAFF.

This clonotype was observed a handful of times. The chain combines TRBV5-1 with TRBJ2-2; 7 nucleotides align to TRBD1. V lost 6 bases, J lost 1 base, and 3 bases stayed unmatched. This CDR3 region has 14 residues. Germline V gene data show CDR1 as SGHRS and CDR2 as YFSETQ. The CDR3 reads CASTGQLNTGELFF. CDR3 DNA: TGCGCCAGCACGGGACAGCTGAACACCGGGGAGCTGTTTTTT.

The V call is TRBV2, the J call TRBJ2-3; no reliable D call. V lost 2 bases to trimming and J lost 4 bases, with 4 bases between them. This CDR3 contains 12 residues. From germline, CDR1 is SNHLY and CDR2 FYNNEI. The CDR3 DNA follows: TGTGCCAGCAGTGAATCCCCAGATACGCAGTATTTT. This sequence encodes CASSESPDTQYF.

The chain recombines TRBV2 with TRBJ2-2; D might be TRBD2 (6 bases). The germline CDR1 and CDR2 sequences are SNHLY and FYNNEI. The CDR3 has 14 amino acids. Trimming took off 6 bases at V and 2 bases at J, with 10 bases between the two ends. CDR3 sequence reads: CASRSLANTGELFF. CDR3 bases: TGTGCCAGCAGGTCACTAGCTAACACCGGGGAGCTGTTTTTT.

The sample holds a few counts of this clonotype. V is TRBV28 and J is TRBJ1-1, with D maybe TRBD1 (6 bases). Trimming left V 3 bases short and J 3 bases short, with 11 bases between. The CDR3 runs 14 residues. CDR1 and CDR2 from the germline V gene are MDHEN and SYDVKM. The CDR3 nucleotides are TGTGCCAGCAGTTTGGGGGCCCGTTACACTGAAGCTTTCTTT. It is translated as CASSLGARYTEAFF.

This clonotype was recorded at least ten times. The chain carries TRBV5-1 and TRBJ2-7; 7 bases align to TRBD2. The CDR3 length is 15 residues. Germline CDR1 and CDR2: SGHRS and YFSETQ. Unmatched junction bases numbered 8, after V lost 4 bases and J lost 1 base. CDR3 residues: CASSGGTTYSYEQYF. The CDR3 nucleotides read TGCGCCAGCAGCGGGGGGACTACCTATTCCTACGAGCAGTACTTC.

This clonotype was seen a few times. The V gene is TRBV5-1, the J gene TRBJ2-4, with no clear D. V lost 5 bases to trimming and J lost 2 bases, with 11 bases between them. This CDR3 spans 14 amino acids. Germline CDR1 and CDR2: SGHRS and YFSETQ. The CDR3 spells CASREGGTKNIQYF. In DNA, the CDR3 is TGCGCCAGCAGAGAAGGTGGAACCAAAAACATTCAGTACTTC.

The table lists this clonotype with a few counts. V is TRBV10-3 and J is TRBJ2-7; 11 bases match TRBD1. Germline V gives CDR1 ENHRY, CDR2 SYGVKD. The CDR3 length is 15 residues. Trimming removed 2 bases from V and 4 bases from J; junction bases left unmatched: 4. DNA of the CDR3: TGTGCCATCAGTGAGGGACAGGGGGCTATTTACGAGCAGTACTTC. It codes for CAISEGQGAIYEQYF.

The J gene is TRBJ1-5, the V gene TRBV20-1, with 7 bases that match TRBD1. The CDR3 runs 16 residues. Germline CDR1 DFQATT, CDR2 SNEGSKA (reference sequence). V lost 0 bases and J lost 0; bases outside the gene matches: 5. CDR3 protein: CSARDSGTASNQPQHF. The CDR3 DNA reads TGCAGTGCTAGAGATAGTGGGACAGCTAGCAATCAGCCCCAGCATTTT.

The chain has TRBV19 and TRBJ1-2; 9 nucleotides line up with TRBD1. In germline, CDR1 is LNHDA, CDR2 SQIVND (reference sequence). V shed 7 bases, J shed 4 bases, and the junction held 13 bases outside the gene matches. This CDR3 is 16 amino acids long. DNA of the CDR3: TGTGCCAGTACATCGCAGCCACAGGGGGCCGTCTATGGCTACACCTTC. Translating it yields CASTSQPQGAVYGYTF.

This clonotype has at least ten counts. The J gene is TRBJ2-1, the V gene TRBV24-1, with D perhaps matching TRBD2 (7 bases). The germline V gene encodes CDR1 KGHDR and CDR2 SFDVKD. V was cut by 1 base and J by 7 bases, with 16 bases left in between. This CDR3 has 16 residues. CDR3 sequence reads: CATSDFSRGAENEQFF. For the CDR3, the DNA is TGTGCCACCAGTGATTTCTCCCGGGGGGCCGAGAATGAGCAGTTCTTC.

The chain couples TRBV12-3 or TRBV12-4 to TRBJ2-2; 9 nucleotides align to TRBD2. Trimming cost V 3 bases and J 1 base; bases outside gene matches: 6. CDR3 length: 17 residues. CDR3 in DNA: TGTGCCAGCAGTTTGATCGGCGGGAGGGGGAACACCGGGGAGCTGTTTTTT. Protein: CASSLIGGRGNTGELFF.

On this clonotype itself: This may arise from a read error, as a much more abundant clone is one base away. J is TRBJ2-1 and V is TRBV28; TRBD2 might be the D (6 bases). Trimming took off 6 bases at V and 5 bases at J, with 17 bases between the two ends. The CDR3 runs 15 residues. From germline, CDR1 is MDHEN and CDR2 SYDVKM. The CDR3 DNA sequence: TGTGCCAGCAGCCTTTCTGCCCGGGGGAACAATGAGCAGTTCTTC. Its translation is CASSLSARGNNEQFF.

The genes are TRBV28 and TRBJ1-5, with 8 bases fitting TRBD1. The CDR3 loop spans 16 amino acids. Germline V lookup: CDR1 MDHEN, CDR2 SYDVKM. With V trimmed by 8 bases and J by 6 bases, 15 bases remained unmatched. The CDR3 nucleotides read TGTGCCAGCTTCAACTCCAGGGGGCAGCGGGGTCAGCCCCAGCATTTT. Its translation is CASFNSRGQRGQPQHF.

As for this clonotype: A read error may explain this, as a much larger clone is one base away. The genes are TRBV20-1 and TRBJ2-3, with 7 bases fitting TRBD2. The CDR3 loop spans 13 amino acids. The J segment lost 2 bases and the V segment lost 3 bases, leaving 2 bases of the junction unmatched. Germline CDR1 reads DFQATT; CDR2 reads SNEGSKA (reference sequence). In DNA, the CDR3 is TGCAGTGCTAGCGGGACTATCACAGATACGCAGTATTTT. Translating it yields CSASGTITDTQYF.

This clonotype was seen only a few times. The V gene is TRBV7-2, the J gene TRBJ1-6; D unresolved. The CDR3 loop spans 16 amino acids. CDR1 is SGHTA and CDR2 is FQGNSA in the germline V gene. V was cut by 3 bases and J by 5 bases, with 14 bases left in between. CDR3 sequence: CASSFFSGPDNSPLHF. CDR3 in DNA: TGTGCCAGCAGCTTTTTTTCAGGACCCGATAATTCACCCCTCCACTTT.

This clonotype was counted ten times or more. The CDR3 is CASSPLTGADTGELFF. CDR3 coding DNA: TGCGCCAGCAGCCCGTTGACAGGGGCGGACACCGGGGAGCTGTTTTTT. The rearrangement links TRBV5-1 to TRBJ2-2; 8 bases fit TRBD1. The CDR3 is 16 residues long. J gave up 3 bases and V 4 bases, and 8 bases lay outside the gene matches. Germline lookup yields CDR1 SGHRS and CDR2 YFSETQ.

This clonotype showed up many times. This chain connects TRBV29-1 to TRBJ2-1; the D gene is possibly TRBD1 (6 bases). V lost 8 bases to trimming and J lost 8 bases, with 13 bases between them. Germline V gene sequence: CDR1 SQVTM, CDR2 ANQGSEA. The CDR3 length is 11 residues. This CDR3 is CSCVTGYEQFF. The CDR3 nucleotides read TGCAGCTGTGTGACAGGATATGAGCAGTTCTTC.

The chain's CDR3 is CSVERAVYGYTF. CDR3 nucleotides: TGCAGCGTTGAGAGGGCAGTTTATGGCTACACCTTC. This chain links TRBV29-1 with TRBJ1-2; D not resolved. Germline CDR1 reads SQVTM; CDR2 reads ANQGSEA. Trimming cost V 3 bases and J 5 bases, with 10 bases left between them. This CDR3 has 12 amino acids.

This clonotype was seen only a few times. The chain recombines TRBV27 with TRBJ1-6, with D hard to call. Trimming took off 2 bases at V and 8 bases at J, with 16 bases between the two ends. This CDR3 comprises 16 residues. In germline, CDR1 is MNHEY, CDR2 SMNVEV (reference sequence). The chain's CDR3 is CASSLGGQLMYSPLHF. The CDR3 coding sequence is TGTGCCAGCAGTTTAGGTGGTCAGTTGATGTATTCACCCCTCCACTTT.

V is TRBV24-1 and J is TRBJ1-5; 7 bases fit TRBD1. Germline V gives CDR1 KGHDR, CDR2 SFDVKD. After removal of 3 bases from V and 4 bases from J, the junction contained 5 bases not matched to a gene. CDR3 length equals 15 residues. The CDR3 nucleotides read TGTGCCACCAGTGATGCACAGGGGTGGAATCAGCCCCAGCATTTT. Translating it yields CATSDAQGWNQPQHF.